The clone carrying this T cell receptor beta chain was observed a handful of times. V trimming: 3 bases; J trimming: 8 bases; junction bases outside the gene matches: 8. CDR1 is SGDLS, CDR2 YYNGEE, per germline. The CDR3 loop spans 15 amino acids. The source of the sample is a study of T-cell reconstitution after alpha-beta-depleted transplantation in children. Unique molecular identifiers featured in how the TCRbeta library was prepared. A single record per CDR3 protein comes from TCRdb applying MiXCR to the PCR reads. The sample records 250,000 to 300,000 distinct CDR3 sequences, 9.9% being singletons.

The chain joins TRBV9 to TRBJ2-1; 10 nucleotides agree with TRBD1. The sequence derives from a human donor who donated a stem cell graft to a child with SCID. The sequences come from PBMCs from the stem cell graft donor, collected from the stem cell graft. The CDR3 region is CASSGRGQGIDEQFF. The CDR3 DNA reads TGTGCCAGCAGCGGCCGGGGACAGGGGATCGATGAGCAGTTCTTC.